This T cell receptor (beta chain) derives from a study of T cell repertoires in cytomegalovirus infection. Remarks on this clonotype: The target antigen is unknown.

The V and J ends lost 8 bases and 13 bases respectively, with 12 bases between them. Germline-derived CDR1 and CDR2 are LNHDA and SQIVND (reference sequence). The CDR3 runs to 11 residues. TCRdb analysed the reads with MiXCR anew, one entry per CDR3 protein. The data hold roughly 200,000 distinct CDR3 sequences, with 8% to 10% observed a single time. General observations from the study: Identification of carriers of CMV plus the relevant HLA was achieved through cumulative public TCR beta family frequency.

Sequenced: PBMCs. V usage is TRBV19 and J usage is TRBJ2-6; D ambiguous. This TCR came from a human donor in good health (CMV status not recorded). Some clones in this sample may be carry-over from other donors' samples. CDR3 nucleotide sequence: TGTGCCAGTCAGGCAGGCCTGGTCCTGACTTTC. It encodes CASQAGLVLTF. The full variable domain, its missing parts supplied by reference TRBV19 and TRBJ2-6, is DGGITQSPKYLFRKEGQNVTLSCEQNLNHDAMYWYRQDPGQGLRLIYYSQIVNDFQKGDIAEGYSVSREKKESFPLTVTSAQKNPTAFYLCASQAGLVLTFGAGSRLTVL.